Below, 5 T cell receptor beta chains from the same sample are listed, as sequenced in a study of blood T cells in healthy people across ages. The second PCR ran about 6 to 11 cycles with a sample-barcoded 5' primer and J-beta primers. TCRdb re-called the 5' RACE reads through MiXCR, storing one row per CDR3 protein. The sample has 720,000 or so distinct CDR3 sequences, around two fifths seen once; the top ten hold around 30%. The sequenced material came from blood. These TCRs come from a man older than 75 in good health.

The chain combines TRBV6-6 with TRBJ2-7, with 9 bases that match TRBD1. This CDR3 spans 14 amino acids. J gave up 5 bases and V 0 bases, and 2 bases lay outside the gene matches. From germline, CDR1 is MNHNY and CDR2 SVGAGI (reference sequence). The CDR3 bases are TGTGCCAGCAGTTACTCACAGGGGGCCCACGAGCAGTACTTC. The encoded protein is CASSYSQGAHEQYF.

The V call is TRBV20-1, the J call TRBJ2-3; tentatively, D is TRBD2 (5 bases). The CDR3 consists of 15 residues. V was clipped by 0 bases and J by 0 bases, with 10 bases between them. CDR1 is DFQATT and CDR2 is SNEGSKA in the germline V gene (reference sequence). CDR3: CSARERWTSTDTQYF. CDR3 nucleotides: TGCAGTGCTAGAGAGCGGTGGACTAGCACAGATACGCAGTATTTT.

This clonotype was detected only a few times. The rearrangement uses TRBV6-2 or TRBV6-3 and TRBJ2-1, with D possibly matching TRBD1 (6 bases). The last part of the DNA fits TRBJ2-7 better; the J call may be wrong. Germline V gives CDR1 MNHEY, CDR2 SVGEGT. The CDR3 is 18 amino acids. CDR3 DNA: TGTGCCAGCAGTCTCCTCCGGGGACCAGGGGCCTCCTACAATGAGCAGTACTTC. It translates to CASSLLRGPGASYNEQYF.

A few counts support this clonotype. The V gene is TRBV5-6, the J gene TRBJ1-2; D gene ambiguous. The CDR3 extends over 13 amino acids. V was shortened by 1 base and J by 8 bases, with 12 bases between the two germline ends. Germline values: CDR1 SGHDT, CDR2 YYEEEE. CDR3 nucleotides: TGTGCCAGCAGCTTGTCGACCCCAGGAGGCTACACCTTC. Translating it yields CASSLSTPGGYTF.

This clonotype was counted at least ten times. This sequence joins TRBV20-1 and TRBJ2-1; no clear D gene. V dropped 1 base and J dropped 9 bases, with 7 bases sitting between them. CDR1 and CDR2 (germline): DFQATT, SNEGSKA (reference sequence). This CDR3 comprises 11 residues. The DNA for the CDR3 is TGCAGTGCTAGAGCGCCCGGTGAGCAGTTCTTC. This sequence encodes CSARAPGEQFF.